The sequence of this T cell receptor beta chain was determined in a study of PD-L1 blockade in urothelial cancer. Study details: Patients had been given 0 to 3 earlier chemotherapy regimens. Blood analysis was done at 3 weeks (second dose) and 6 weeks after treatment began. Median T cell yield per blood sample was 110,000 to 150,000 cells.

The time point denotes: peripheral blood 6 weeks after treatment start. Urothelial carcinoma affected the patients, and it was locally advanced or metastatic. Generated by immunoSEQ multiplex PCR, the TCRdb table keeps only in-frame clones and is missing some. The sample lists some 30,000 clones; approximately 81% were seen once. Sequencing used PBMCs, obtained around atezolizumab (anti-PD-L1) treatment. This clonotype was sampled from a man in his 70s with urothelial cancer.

CDR3 region: CASSLSGDSPLHF. The CDR3 region has the DNA TGTGCCAGCAGTCTTTCCGGGGATTCACCCCTCCACTTT. The chain couples TRBV6-6 to TRBJ1-6; D is uncertain. The CDR3 covers 13 residues. V lost 5 bases and J lost 8, with 10 bases in between. Germline values: CDR1 MNHNY, CDR2 SVGAGI (reference sequence).